The 30 T cell receptor beta chains below were found in one sample sequenced in a study of cytomegalovirus exposure and HLA in healthy donors. Researchers ran the PCR with 60 Vbeta and 13 Jbeta primers. TCRdb keeps only in-frame clones here, not all; method: immunoSEQ multiplex PCR. The table shows 200,000 to 250,000 clones, with 70% to 85% occurring only once. What was sequenced was PBMCs. The receptors stem from a man between 50 and 59 years old in good health and CMV-seronegative.

This clone was found once. The CDR3 spells CASSSTTGTGHRLAGHEQFF. For the CDR3, the DNA is TGTGCCAGCAGTTCAACCACGGGGACAGGGCATCGGCTAGCGGGACATGAGCAGTTCTTC. V usage is TRBV28 and J usage is TRBJ2-1, with D perhaps given as TRBD1 or TRBD2 (9 bases each). The CDR3 contains 20 residues. Trimming cost V 4 bases and J 8 bases, with 33 bases left between them. Germline values: CDR1 MDHEN, CDR2 SYDVKM.

The J gene is TRBJ2-5, the V gene TRBV9; 7 bases fit TRBD1. J lost 5 bases, V lost 0 bases, and 10 bases had no gene match. Germline CDR1 is SGDLS and CDR2 is YYNGEE. The CDR3 loop spans 16 amino acids. The CDR3 DNA is TGTGCCAGCAGCGTAGAAGACAGGGTGATAGGGGAGACCCAGTACTTC. This codes for CASSVEDRVIGETQYF.

The chain is built from TRBV28 and TRBJ2-1, with D possibly TRBD2 on 5 matching bases. Per germline, CDR1 MDHEN and CDR2 SYDVKM. CDR3 length: 13 residues. CDR3 region: CAVYEGSYNEQFF. CDR3 bases: TGTGCGGTCTACGAGGGCTCCTACAATGAGCAGTTCTTC.

This clone was observed once. The CDR3 spells CASSSQGAPRDEQFF. The CDR3 coding sequence is TGTGCCAGCAGCTCTCAGGGGGCGCCAAGGGATGAGCAGTTCTTC. The rearrangement uses TRBV7-3 and TRBJ2-1; TRBD1 aligns across 8 bases. Losses at the gene ends were 4 bases for V and 8 bases for J; bases not matched to a gene: 10. The CDR3 extends over 15 amino acids. Germline-derived CDR1 and CDR2 are SGHTA and FQGTGA.

This chain connects TRBV28 to TRBJ2-7, with D possibly matching TRBD1 (6 bases). Per germline, CDR1 MDHEN and CDR2 SYDVKM. Trimming cost V 6 bases and J 0 bases, with 9 bases left between them. CDR3 size: 13 residues. CDR3 sequence reads: CASRQGYSYEQYF. As DNA, the CDR3 is TGTGCCAGCAGACAGGGATACTCCTACGAGCAGTACTTC.

This sequence joins TRBV7-3 and TRBJ1-1; a possible D gene is TRBD1 (6 bases). This CDR3 spans 15 amino acids. V shed 6 bases and J shed 1 base, with 15 bases lying between them. Germline V gives CDR1 SGHTA, CDR2 FQGTGA. The CDR3: CASSLGGGPNTEAFF. CDR3 in DNA: TGTGCCAGCAGTCTGGGTGGGGGCCCGAACACTGAAGCTTTCTTT. Combining the CDR3 with reference TRBV7-3 and TRBJ1-1 gives the whole variable domain GAGVSQTPSNKVTEKGKYVELRCDPISGHTALYWYRQSLGQGPEFLIYFQGTGAADDSGLPNDRFFAVRPEGSVSTLKIQRTERGDSAVYLCASSLGGGPNTEAFFGQGTRLTVV.

CDR3 in DNA: TGCGCCAGCAAGAGGGACCGGACTAGCGGGAGTCCTAACGAGCAGTACTTC. This encodes CASKRDRTSGSPNEQYF. The genes are TRBV5-1 and TRBJ2-7; 13 bases line up with TRBD2. CDR3 length: 17 residues. Germline V gives CDR1 SGHRS, CDR2 YFSETQ. J was trimmed by 5 bases and V by 6 bases; bases with no gene match: 14. Full variable domain (outside the CDR3, taken from reference TRBV5-1 and TRBJ2-7): KAGVTQTPRYLIKTRGQQVTLSCSPISGHRSVSWYQQTPGQGLQFLFEYFSETQRNKGNFPGRFSGRQFSNSRSEMNVSTLELGDSALYLCASKRDRTSGSPNEQYFGPGTRLTVT.

The rearrangement joins TRBV18 to TRBJ2-5, with TRBD2 matching 9 bases. The CDR3 has 16 residues. Germline CDR1 and CDR2: KGHSH and LQKENI. Trimming cost V 4 bases and J 5 bases; bases outside gene matches: 11. CDR3 amino acids: CASSHRKTSGGETQYF. The CDR3 nucleotides read TGTGCCAGCTCACACCGAAAGACTAGCGGAGGGGAGACCCAGTACTTC. Combining the CDR3 with reference TRBV18 and TRBJ2-5 gives the whole variable domain NAGVMQNPRHLVRRRGQEARLRCSPMKGHSHVYWYRQLPEEGLKFMVYLQKENIIDESGMPKERFSAEFPKEGPSILRIQQVVRGDSAAYFCASSHRKTSGGETQYFGPGTRLLVL.

Remarks on this clone: One end of the junction does not line up with germline, which may come from a read error. The CDR3 sequence: CASSLDRTEEYF. In nucleotides, the CDR3 is TGTGCCAGCAGTTTAGATCGTACCGAGGAGTACTTC. The chain uses TRBV28 and TRBJ2-7; D unclear. The CDR3 length is 12 residues. CDR1 MDHEN and CDR2 SYDVKM come from the germline V gene.

V usage is TRBV6-6 and J usage is TRBJ2-2, with TRBD2 matching 9 bases. CDR1 is MNHNY, CDR2 SVGAGI, per germline (reference sequence). V gave up 2 bases and J gave up 6 bases; unmatched junction bases: 4. There are 15 residues in the CDR3. The CDR3 protein is CASSYVAGDSGELFF. The CDR3 nucleotides read TGTGCCAGCAGTTACGTAGCGGGAGATTCCGGGGAGCTGTTTTTT.

The CDR3 DNA reads as TGTGCCAGCAGTGAAGTTGGGCAGGTGGCTCTTGGGGCCAACGTCCTGACTTTC. Translation: CASSEVGQVALGANVLTF. This sequence joins TRBV25-1 and TRBJ2-6; D is ambiguous. V dropped 2 bases and J dropped 3 bases, with 17 bases sitting between them. Germline lookup yields CDR1 MGHDK and CDR2 SYGVNS. This CDR3 is 18 amino acids long.

This chain links TRBV4-1 with TRBJ2-7; 7 nucleotides align to TRBD1. Germline CDR1 MGHRA, CDR2 YSYEKL. Unmatched junction bases numbered 6, after V lost 1 base and J lost 3 bases. The CDR3 consists of 15 residues. CDR3 sequence: CASSQAWDSRYEQYF. Here the CDR3 DNA reads TGCGCCAGCAGCCAAGCGTGGGACAGCCGCTACGAGCAGTACTTC.

This clone turned up a few times. The chain links TRBV9 to TRBJ2-7, with TRBD2 identical over 10 bases. Germline V gives CDR1 SGDLS, CDR2 YYNGEE. The CDR3 contains 17 residues. V trimming: 3 bases; J trimming: 1 base; junction bases outside the gene matches: 10. The CDR3 reads CASSAGPGLAPSYEQYF. The CDR3 DNA is TGTGCCAGCAGCGCAGGCCCGGGACTAGCGCCTTCCTACGAGCAGTACTTC.

The chain carries TRBV6-5 and TRBJ2-5; D gene uncertain. TRBJ2-7 explains the end of the DNA better; the J call may be wrong. Germline V gene sequence: CDR1 MNHEY, CDR2 SVGAGI. The CDR3 sequence is 14 residues long. CDR3 sequence (DNA): TGTGCCAGCGGAAAAGCCGCGGCCGTCTACGAGCAGTACTTC. Residues: CASGKAAAVYEQYF.

The CDR3 DNA follows: TGTGCCAGCGGGGGGGCACAACGGTCAGATACGCAGTATTTT. This translates into CASGGAQRSDTQYF. The rearrangement joins TRBV9 to TRBJ2-3, with D maybe TRBD2 (7 bases). The germline gives CDR1 SGDLS, CDR2 YYNGEE. The CDR3 runs to 14 residues. V was cut by 7 bases and J by 4 bases, with 16 bases left in between.

This chain connects TRBV7-9 to TRBJ1-2; D is undetermined. This CDR3 comprises 13 residues. Trimming took 1 base from V and 6 from J, leaving 9 bases between them. CDR1 is SEHNR, CDR2 FQNEAQ, per germline (reference sequence). The CDR3 coding sequence is TGTGCCAGCAGCTTAGGGCTGCTGGATGGCTACACCTTC. Amino acids: CASSLGLLDGYTF.

The chain couples TRBV6-1 to TRBJ2-7; 7 nucleotides agree with TRBD2. In germline, CDR1 is MNHNS, CDR2 SASEGT. With 3 bases clipped from V and 3 bases from J, the junction kept 8 bases outside the gene matches. The CDR3 is 15 residues long. CDR3 coding DNA: TGTGCCAGCAGTGACTCTAGCGGCCCCGTCTACGAGCAGTACTTC. Protein product: CASSDSSGPVYEQYF.

This clone was seen more than once but under ten times. This chain uses TRBV2 with TRBJ2-1, with 8 bases fitting TRBD1. This CDR3 spans 13 amino acids. V was pared by 5 bases and J by 8 bases, with 5 bases of the junction left unmatched. Germline V gene data show CDR1 as SNHLY and CDR2 as FYNNEI. CDR3 sequence: CASSRQGAHEQFF. CDR3 in DNA: TGTGCCAGCAGTCGCCAGGGGGCGCATGAGCAGTTCTTC. Looking up the rest from reference TRBV2 and TRBJ2-1 gives the full variable domain: EPEVTQTPSHQVTQMGQEVILRCVPISNHLYFYWYRQILGQKVEFLVSFYNNEISEKSEIFDDQFSVERPDGSNFTLKIRSTKLEDSAMYFCASSRQGAHEQFFGPGTRLTVL.

This chain uses TRBV9 with TRBJ2-3, with 10 bases aligning to TRBD2. Losses at the gene ends were 6 bases for V and 3 bases for J; bases not matched to a gene: 4. CDR1 and CDR2 from the germline V gene are SGDLS and YYNGEE. The length of the CDR3 is 14 residues. CDR3 residues: CASTSGSGTDTQYF. As DNA, the CDR3 is TGTGCCAGCACTAGCGGGAGCGGGACAGATACGCAGTATTTT. The full variable domain, its missing parts supplied by reference TRBV9 and TRBJ2-3, is DSGVTQTPKHLITATGQRVTLRCSPRSGDLSVYWYQQSLDQGLQFLIQYYNGEERAKGNILERFSAQQFPDLHSELNLSSLELGDSALYFCASTSGSGTDTQYFGPGTRLTVL.

The chain recombines TRBV25-1 with TRBJ2-2; 8 bases line up with TRBD1. Germline assignment: CDR1 MGHDK and CDR2 SYGVNS. The CDR3 spans 14 residues. Losses at the gene ends were 8 bases for V and 0 bases for J; bases not matched to a gene: 2. CDR3 DNA: TGTGCCAGCGTGGGACAGGCGAACACCGGGGAGCTGTTTTTT. Translating gives CASVGQANTGELFF.

The chain links TRBV27 to TRBJ2-3; no clear D. The V end lost 0 bases, the J end lost 2 bases, and 6 bases lay between the germline ends. There are 14 residues in the CDR3. Germline V CDR1 and CDR2: MNHEY, SMNVEV (reference sequence). CDR3 amino acids: CASSLSSHTDTQYF. The CDR3 nucleotides are TGTGCCAGCAGTTTATCGTCACACACAGATACGCAGTATTTT.

This chain uses TRBV7-9 with TRBJ2-7, with D hard to call. Germline CDR1 reads SEHNR; CDR2 reads FQNEAQ (reference sequence). This CDR3 is 14 amino acids long. Trimming took off 2 bases at V and 0 bases at J, with 8 bases between the two ends. CDR3 nucleotides: TGTGCCAGCAGCTTAAGCGCGAGCTCCTACGAGCAGTACTTC. Its translation: CASSLSASSYEQYF.

Turning to this clone: In this CDR3 the conserved last residue, phenylalanine or tryptophan, is missing, so a read error is likely. The DNA is omitted, as the CDR3 cannot be located on it reliably, and the CDR3 follows TCRdb's listing. V gene TRBV7-9 combines with J gene TRBJ2-7; TRBD2, the D gene given by the table, was not confirmed from the DNA. The CDR3 is made up of 11 amino acids, end residues included. Germline assignment: CDR1 SEHNR and CDR2 FQNEAQ (reference sequence). This CDR3 is CASSPSSGRYS.

This clone was seen more than once but under ten times. This CDR3 reads CSVDPTGGTEAFF. The CDR3 region has the DNA TGCAGCGTTGACCCTACAGGGGGCACTGAAGCTTTCTTT. The chain couples TRBV29-1 to TRBJ1-1; 8 nucleotides line up with TRBD1. CDR3 length: 13 residues. J gave up 4 bases and V 3 bases, and 4 bases lay outside the gene matches. Germline V gene lookup returns CDR1 SQVTM and CDR2 ANQGSEA.

This chain links TRBV4-1 with TRBJ1-1; D call uncertain. V was cut by 2 bases and J by 1 base, with 5 bases left in between. CDR1 is MGHRA and CDR2 is YSYEKL in the germline V gene. CDR3 size: 13 residues. The CDR3 DNA sequence: TGCGCCAGCAGCCAACAACAGAACACTGAAGCTTTCTTT. It is translated as CASSQQQNTEAFF.

This chain connects TRBV5-1 to TRBJ1-6; 7 bases agree with TRBD1. CDR1 SGHRS and CDR2 YFSETQ come from the germline V gene. The CDR3 is 15 amino acids. The ends lost 4 bases at V and 6 bases at J; junction bases unmatched: 7. The CDR3, as DNA: TGCGCCAGCAGCGGCGGGACAGTGGGTAATTCACCCCTCCACTTT. Encoded protein: CASSGGTVGNSPLHF. Full variable domain (outside the CDR3, taken from reference TRBV5-1 and TRBJ1-6): KAGVTQTPRYLIKTRGQQVTLSCSPISGHRSVSWYQQTPGQGLQFLFEYFSETQRNKGNFPGRFSGRQFSNSRSEMNVSTLELGDSALYLCASSGGTVGNSPLHFGNGTRLTVT.

The rearrangement uses TRBV5-1 and TRBJ2-1, with D tentatively TRBD2 (5 bases). This CDR3 has 12 residues. V was cut by 0 bases and J by 8 bases, with 6 bases left in between. The germline V gene has CDR1 SGHRS and CDR2 YFSETQ. The CDR3 region is CASSLAGDEQFF. The CDR3 nucleotides read TGCGCCAGCAGCTTGGCCGGGGATGAGCAGTTCTTC.

The chain employs TRBV7-9 and TRBJ2-2; no clear D gene. Trimming cost V 5 bases and J 6 bases, with 13 bases left between them. This CDR3 is 14 amino acids long. Per the germline V gene, CDR1 is SEHNR and CDR2 is FQNEAQ (reference sequence). The CDR3 reads CASSPPIEAGELFF. In DNA form, the CDR3 reads TGTGCCAGCAGCCCCCCAATCGAGGCCGGGGAGCTGTTTTTT. The full variable domain, in which reference TRBV7-9 and TRBJ2-2 provide the parts outside the CDR3, is DTGVSQNPRHKITKRGQNVTFRCDPISEHNRLYWYRQTLGQGPEFLTYFQNEAQLEKSRLLSDRFSAERPKGSFSTLEIQRTEQGDSAMYLCASSPPIEAGELFFGEGSRLTVL.

To note about this clone: At one end, the junction sequence differs from germline, possibly due to a read error. The chain couples TRBV7-9 to TRBJ1-1; TRBD1 matches 7 bases. Germline CDR1 and CDR2: SEHNR and FQNEAQ (reference sequence). The CDR3 loop spans 15 amino acids. The CDR3 loop is CASSYDRARNTGAFF. DNA for the CDR3: TGTGCCAGCAGCTACGACAGGGCGCGAAACACTGGAGCTTTCTTT.

This clone was observed once. V usage is TRBV6-5 and J usage is TRBJ1-1; tentative D call: TRBD1 (5 bases). Germline values: CDR1 MNHEY, CDR2 SVGAGI. The germline V and J ends were trimmed by 2 bases and 3 bases, with 10 bases remaining between them. The CDR3 is 14 amino acids. CDR3 protein: CASSYGRGYTEAFF. CDR3 bases: TGTGCCAGCAGTTACGGGAGGGGATACACTGAAGCTTTCTTT.